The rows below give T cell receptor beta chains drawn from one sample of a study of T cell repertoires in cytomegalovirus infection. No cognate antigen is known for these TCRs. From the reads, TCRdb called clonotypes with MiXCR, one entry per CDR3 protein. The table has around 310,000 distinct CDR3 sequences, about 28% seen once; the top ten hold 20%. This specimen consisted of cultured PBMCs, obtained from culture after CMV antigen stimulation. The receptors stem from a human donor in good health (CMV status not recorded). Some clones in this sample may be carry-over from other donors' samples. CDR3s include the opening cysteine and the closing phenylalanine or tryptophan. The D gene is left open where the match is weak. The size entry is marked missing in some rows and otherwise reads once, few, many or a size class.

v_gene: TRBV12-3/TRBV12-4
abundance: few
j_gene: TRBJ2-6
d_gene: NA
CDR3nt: TGTGCCAGCAGTTTAGGGGCAGGTCAGGCCGGGGCCAACGTCCTGACTTTC
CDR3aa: CASSLGAGQAGANVLTF

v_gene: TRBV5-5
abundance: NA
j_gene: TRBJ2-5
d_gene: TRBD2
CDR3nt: TGTGCCAGCAGCAGAACTAGCGGGATAACCGAGACCCAGTACTTC
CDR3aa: CASSRTSGITETQYF

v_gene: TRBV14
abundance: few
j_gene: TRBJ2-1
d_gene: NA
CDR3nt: TGTGCCAGCTCGGTTCCGGGACGCTACTCCTACAATGAGCAGTTCTTC
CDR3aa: CASSVPGRYSYNEQFF

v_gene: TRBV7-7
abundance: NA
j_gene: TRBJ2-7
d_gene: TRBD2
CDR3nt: TGTGCTAGCAGCCCTCTAGCGGGAGCCAACTACGAGCAGTACTTC
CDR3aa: CASSPLAGANYEQYF

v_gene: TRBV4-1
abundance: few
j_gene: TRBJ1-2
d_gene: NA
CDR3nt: TGCGCCAGCAGCCCCCGGGTGGATGACTATGGCTACACCTTC
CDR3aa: CASSPRVDDYGYTF

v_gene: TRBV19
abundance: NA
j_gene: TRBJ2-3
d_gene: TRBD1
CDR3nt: TGTGCCAGTACATCAAGGACAGGCACTAGCACAGATACGCAGTATTTT
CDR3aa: CASTSRTGTSTDTQYF

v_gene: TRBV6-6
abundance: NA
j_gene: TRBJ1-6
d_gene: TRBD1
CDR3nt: TGTGCCAGCAGTTTCGAGGGGGCGAGGAATTCACCCCTCCACTTT
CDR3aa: CASSFEGARNSPLHF

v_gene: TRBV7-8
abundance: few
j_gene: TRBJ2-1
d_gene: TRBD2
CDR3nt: TGTGCCAGCAGCCCGCAAGCCGGACTAGCGGTTTATGAGCAGTTCTTC
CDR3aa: CASSPQAGLAVYEQFF

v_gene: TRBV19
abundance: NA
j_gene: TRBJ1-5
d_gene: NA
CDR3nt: TGTGCCAGTACTCACGGGGGCTCGCATGGTAATCAGCCCCAGCATTTT
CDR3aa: CASTHGGSHGNQPQHF

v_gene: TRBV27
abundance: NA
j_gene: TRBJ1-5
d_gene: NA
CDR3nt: TGTTCCCTAAATCAGCCCCAGCATTTT
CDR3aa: CSLNQPQHF